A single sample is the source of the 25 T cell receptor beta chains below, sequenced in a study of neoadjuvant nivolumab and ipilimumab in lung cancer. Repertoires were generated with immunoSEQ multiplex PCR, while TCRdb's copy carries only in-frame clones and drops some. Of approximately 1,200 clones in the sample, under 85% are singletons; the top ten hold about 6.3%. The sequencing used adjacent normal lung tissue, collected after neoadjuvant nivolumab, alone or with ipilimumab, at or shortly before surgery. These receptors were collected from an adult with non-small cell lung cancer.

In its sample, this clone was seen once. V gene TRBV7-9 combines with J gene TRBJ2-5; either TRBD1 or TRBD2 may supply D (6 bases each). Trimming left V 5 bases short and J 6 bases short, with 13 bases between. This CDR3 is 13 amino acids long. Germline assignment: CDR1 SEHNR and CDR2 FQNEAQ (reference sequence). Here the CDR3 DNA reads TGTGCCAGCAGCCCACGGGGGCAAAAGACCCAGTACTTC. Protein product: CASSPRGQKTQYF.

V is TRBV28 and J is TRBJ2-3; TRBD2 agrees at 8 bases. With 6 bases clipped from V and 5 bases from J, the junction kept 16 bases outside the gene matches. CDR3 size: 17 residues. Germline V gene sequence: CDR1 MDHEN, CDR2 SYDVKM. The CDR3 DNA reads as TGTGCCAGCAGCCCTCTTCGGGCAGCGGGGGAAAGAGATACGCAGTATTTT. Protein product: CASSPLRAAGERDTQYF.

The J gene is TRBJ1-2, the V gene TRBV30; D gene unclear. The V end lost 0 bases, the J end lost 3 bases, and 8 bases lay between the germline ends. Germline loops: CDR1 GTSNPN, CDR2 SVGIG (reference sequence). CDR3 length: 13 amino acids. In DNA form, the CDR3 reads TGTGCCTGGAGTGTTTACAGTCACTATGGCTACACCTTC. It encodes CAWSVYSHYGYTF.

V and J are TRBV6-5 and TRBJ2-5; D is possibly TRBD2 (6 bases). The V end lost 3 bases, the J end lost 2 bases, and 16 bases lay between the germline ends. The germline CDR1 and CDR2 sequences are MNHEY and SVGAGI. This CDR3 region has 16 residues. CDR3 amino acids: CASSYLGGTTQETQYF. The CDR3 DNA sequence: TGTGCCAGCAGTTATCTTGGGGGGACCACTCAAGAGACCCAGTACTTC.

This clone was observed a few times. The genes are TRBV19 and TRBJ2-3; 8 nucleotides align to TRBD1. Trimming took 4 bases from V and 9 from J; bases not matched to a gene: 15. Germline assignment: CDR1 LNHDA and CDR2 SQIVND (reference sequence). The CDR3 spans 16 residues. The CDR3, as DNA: TGTGCCAGTAGTAATCAGGGACAGGACCTCGGAGGGACGCAGTATTTT. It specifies CASSNQGQDLGGTQYF.

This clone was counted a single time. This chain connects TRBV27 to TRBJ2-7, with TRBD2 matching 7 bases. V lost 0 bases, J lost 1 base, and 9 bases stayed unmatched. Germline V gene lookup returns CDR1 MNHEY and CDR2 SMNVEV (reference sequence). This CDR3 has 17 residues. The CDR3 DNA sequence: TGTGCCAGCAGTTTATCGATCCGTCAGGGAGGGTCCTACGAGCAGTACTTC. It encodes CASSLSIRQGGSYEQYF.

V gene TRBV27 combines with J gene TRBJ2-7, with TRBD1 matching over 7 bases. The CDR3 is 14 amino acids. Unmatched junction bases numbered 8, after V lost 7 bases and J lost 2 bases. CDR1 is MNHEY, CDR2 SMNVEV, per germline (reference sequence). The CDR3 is CASKRQGIPYEQYF. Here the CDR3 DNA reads TGTGCCAGCAAGCGACAGGGAATTCCCTACGAGCAGTACTTC.

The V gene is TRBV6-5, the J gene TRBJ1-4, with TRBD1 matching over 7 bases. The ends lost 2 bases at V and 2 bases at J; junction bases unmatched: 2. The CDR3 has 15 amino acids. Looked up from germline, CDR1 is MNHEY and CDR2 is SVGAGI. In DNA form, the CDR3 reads TGTGCCAGCAGTTACACGACAGGGACTAATGAAAAACTGTTTTTT. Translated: CASSYTTGTNEKLFF.

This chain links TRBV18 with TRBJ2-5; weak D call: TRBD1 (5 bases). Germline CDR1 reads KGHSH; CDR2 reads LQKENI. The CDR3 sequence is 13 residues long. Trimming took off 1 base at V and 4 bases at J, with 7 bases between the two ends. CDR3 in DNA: TGTGCCAGCTCACCACAGGGGATAGAGACCCAGTACTTC. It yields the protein CASSPQGIETQYF.

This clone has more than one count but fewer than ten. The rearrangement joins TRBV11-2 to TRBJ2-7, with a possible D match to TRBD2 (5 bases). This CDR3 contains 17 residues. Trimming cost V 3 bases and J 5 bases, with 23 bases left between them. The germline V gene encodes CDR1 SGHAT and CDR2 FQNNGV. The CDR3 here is CASSFLGPGLPEDEQYF. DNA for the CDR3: TGTGCCAGCAGCTTTCTTGGGCCGGGCCTACCGGAGGACGAGCAGTACTTC.

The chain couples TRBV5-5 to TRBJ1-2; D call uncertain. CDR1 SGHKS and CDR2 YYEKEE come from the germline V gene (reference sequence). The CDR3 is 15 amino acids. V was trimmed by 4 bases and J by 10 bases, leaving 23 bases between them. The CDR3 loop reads CASSPDPANHWDYTF. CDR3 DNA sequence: TGTGCCAGCAGCCCGGACCCGGCAAACCATTGGGACTACACCTTC.

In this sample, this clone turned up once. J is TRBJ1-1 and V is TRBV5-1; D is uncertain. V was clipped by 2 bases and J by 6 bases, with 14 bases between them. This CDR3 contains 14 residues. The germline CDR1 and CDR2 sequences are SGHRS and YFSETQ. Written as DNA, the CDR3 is TGCGCCAGCAGCTTCGAGTCTAATATCGCTGAAGCTTTCTTT. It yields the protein CASSFESNIAEAFF.

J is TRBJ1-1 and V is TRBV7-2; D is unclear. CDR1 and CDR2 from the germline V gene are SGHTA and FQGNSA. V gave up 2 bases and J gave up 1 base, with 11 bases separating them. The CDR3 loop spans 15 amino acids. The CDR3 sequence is CASSLLSRSNTEAFF. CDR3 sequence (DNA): TGTGCCAGCAGCTTACTTTCCAGATCGAACACTGAAGCTTTCTTT.

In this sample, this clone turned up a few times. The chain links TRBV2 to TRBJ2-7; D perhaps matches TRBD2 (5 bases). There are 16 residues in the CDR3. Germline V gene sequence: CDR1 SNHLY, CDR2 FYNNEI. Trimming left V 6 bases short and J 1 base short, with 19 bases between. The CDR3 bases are TGTGCCAGCAGGACACCTTATCGGGGTACTTCCTACGAGCAGTACTTC. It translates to CASRTPYRGTSYEQYF. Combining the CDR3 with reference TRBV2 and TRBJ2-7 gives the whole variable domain EPEVTQTPSHQVTQMGQEVILRCVPISNHLYFYWYRQILGQKVEFLVSFYNNEISEKSEIFDDQFSVERPDGSNFTLKIRSTKLEDSAMYFCASRTPYRGTSYEQYFGPGTRLTVT.

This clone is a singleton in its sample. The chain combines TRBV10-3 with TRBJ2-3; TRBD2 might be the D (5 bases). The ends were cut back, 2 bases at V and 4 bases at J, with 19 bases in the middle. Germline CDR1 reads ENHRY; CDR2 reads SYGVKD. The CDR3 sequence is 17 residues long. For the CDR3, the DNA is TGTGCCATCAGTGAGGTTTGGCTCCGGGGTGAGGCAGATACGCAGTATTTT. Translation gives CAISEVWLRGEADTQYF.

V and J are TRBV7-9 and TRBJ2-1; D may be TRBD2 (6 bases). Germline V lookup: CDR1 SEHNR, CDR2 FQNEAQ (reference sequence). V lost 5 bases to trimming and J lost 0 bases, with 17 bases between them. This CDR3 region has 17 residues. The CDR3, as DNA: TGTGCCAGCAGCCCGGACGGGAGCCTAAGCTCCTACAATGAGCAGTTCTTC. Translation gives CASSPDGSLSSYNEQFF.

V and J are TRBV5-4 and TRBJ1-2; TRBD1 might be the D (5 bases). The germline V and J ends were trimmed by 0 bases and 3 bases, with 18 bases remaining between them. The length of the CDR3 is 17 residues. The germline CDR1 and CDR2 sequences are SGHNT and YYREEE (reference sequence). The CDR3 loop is CASSLVGQGVSDYGYTF. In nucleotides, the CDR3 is TGTGCCAGCAGCTTGGTAGGTCAGGGAGTTTCGGACTATGGCTACACCTTC. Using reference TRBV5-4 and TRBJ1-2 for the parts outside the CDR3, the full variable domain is ETGVTQSPTHLIKTRGQQVTLRCSSQSGHNTVSWYQQALGQGPQFIFQYYREEENGRGNFPPRFSGLQFPNYSSELNVNALELDDSALYLCASSLVGQGVSDYGYTFGSGTRLTVV.

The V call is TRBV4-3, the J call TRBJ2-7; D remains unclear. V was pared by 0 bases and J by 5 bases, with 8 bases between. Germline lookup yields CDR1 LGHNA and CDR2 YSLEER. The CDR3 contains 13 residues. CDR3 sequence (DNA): TGCGCCAGCAGCCAAGAGGGGTGGGACGAGCAGTACTTC. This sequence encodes CASSQEGWDEQYF.

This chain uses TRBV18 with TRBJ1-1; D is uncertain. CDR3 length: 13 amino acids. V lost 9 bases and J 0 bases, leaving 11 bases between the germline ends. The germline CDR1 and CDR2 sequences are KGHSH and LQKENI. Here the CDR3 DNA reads TGTGCCAGTTCAAATGGAATGAACACTGAAGCTTTCTTT. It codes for CASSNGMNTEAFF.

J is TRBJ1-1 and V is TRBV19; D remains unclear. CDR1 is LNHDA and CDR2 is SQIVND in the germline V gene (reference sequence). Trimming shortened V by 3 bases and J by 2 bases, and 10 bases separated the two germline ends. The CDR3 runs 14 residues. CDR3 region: CASSIGDTNTEAFF. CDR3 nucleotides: TGTGCCAGTAGTATCGGTGACACAAACACTGAAGCTTTCTTT.

Here the CDR3 DNA reads TGTGCCTGGAGTGCGTCCCGCAGAGATACGCAGTATTTT. Encoded protein: CAWSASRRDTQYF. This chain joins TRBV30 and TRBJ2-3; D is unclear. Trimming took 1 base from V and 5 from J, leaving 10 bases between them. CDR1 GTSNPN and CDR2 SVGIG come from the germline V gene (reference sequence). This CDR3 has 13 residues. The full variable domain, rest sourced from reference TRBV30 and TRBJ2-3, is SQTIHQWPATLVQPVGSPLSLECTVEGTSNPNLYWYRQAAGRGLQLLFYSVGIGQISSEVPQNLSASRPQDRQFILSSKKLLLSDSGFYLCAWSASRRDTQYFGPGTRLTVL.

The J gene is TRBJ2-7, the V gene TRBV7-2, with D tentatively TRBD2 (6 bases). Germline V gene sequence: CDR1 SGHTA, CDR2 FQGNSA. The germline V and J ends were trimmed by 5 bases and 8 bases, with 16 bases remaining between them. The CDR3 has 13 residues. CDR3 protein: CASSIVLAPQQYF. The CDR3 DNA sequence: TGTGCCAGCAGCATCGTACTAGCCCCCCAGCAGTACTTC.

CDR3 protein: CASSADALSEQYF. In DNA, the CDR3 is TGTGCCAGCAGCGCGGACGCTTTAAGCGAGCAGTACTTC. The chain links TRBV9 to TRBJ2-7; D not resolved. Germline V gene sequence: CDR1 SGDLS, CDR2 YYNGEE. The CDR3 is 13 residues long. Between the trimmed V and J ends, which lost 3 bases and 6 bases, there was a span of 13 bases.

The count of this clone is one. DNA of the CDR3: TGTGCCAGCAGCGTAACCGCTGGGGGCCATGCAACTAATGAAAAACTGTTTTTT. Its translation: CASSVTAGGHATNEKLFF. This chain uses TRBV9 with TRBJ1-4; D may be TRBD1 (6 bases). Looked up from germline, CDR1 is SGDLS and CDR2 is YYNGEE. This CDR3 has 18 residues. With 1 base removed from V and 0 bases from J, the gap between germline ends came to 16 bases.

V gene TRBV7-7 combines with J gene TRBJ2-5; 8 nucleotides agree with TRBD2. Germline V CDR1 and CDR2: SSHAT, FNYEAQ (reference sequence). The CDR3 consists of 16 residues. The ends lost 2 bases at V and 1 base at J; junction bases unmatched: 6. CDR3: CASSLTAGDPQETQYF. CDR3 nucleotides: TGTGCCAGCAGCTTAACAGCGGGGGACCCCCAAGAGACCCAGTACTTC.